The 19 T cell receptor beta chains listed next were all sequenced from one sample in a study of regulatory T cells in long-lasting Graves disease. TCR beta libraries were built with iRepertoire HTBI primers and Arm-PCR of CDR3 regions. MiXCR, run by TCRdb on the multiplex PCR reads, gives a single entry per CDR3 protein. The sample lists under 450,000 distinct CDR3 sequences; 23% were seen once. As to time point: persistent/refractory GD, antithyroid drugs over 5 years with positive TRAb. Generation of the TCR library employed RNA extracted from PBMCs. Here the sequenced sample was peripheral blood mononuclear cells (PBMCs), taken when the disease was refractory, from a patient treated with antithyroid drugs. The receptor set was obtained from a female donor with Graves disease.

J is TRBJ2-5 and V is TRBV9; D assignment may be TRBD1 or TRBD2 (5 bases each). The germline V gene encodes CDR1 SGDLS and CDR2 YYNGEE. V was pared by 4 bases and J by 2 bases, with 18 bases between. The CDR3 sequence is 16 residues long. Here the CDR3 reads CASSIGTSRGQETQYF. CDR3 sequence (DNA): TGTGCCAGCAGCATCGGGACCTCGAGGGGTCAAGAGACCCAGTACTTC.

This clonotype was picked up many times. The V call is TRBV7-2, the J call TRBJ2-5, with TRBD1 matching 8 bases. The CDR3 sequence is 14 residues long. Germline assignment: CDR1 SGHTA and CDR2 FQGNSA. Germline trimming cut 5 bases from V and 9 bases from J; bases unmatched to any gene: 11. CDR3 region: CASSQQGQAIPQYF. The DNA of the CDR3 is TGTGCCAGCAGCCAACAGGGACAGGCCATCCCCCAGTACTTC.

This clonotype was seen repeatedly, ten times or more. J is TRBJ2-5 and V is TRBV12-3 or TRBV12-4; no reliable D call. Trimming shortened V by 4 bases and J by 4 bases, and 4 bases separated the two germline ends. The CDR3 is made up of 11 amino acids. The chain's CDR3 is CASSSTETQYF. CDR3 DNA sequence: TGTGCCAGCAGTTCCACAGAGACCCAGTACTTC.

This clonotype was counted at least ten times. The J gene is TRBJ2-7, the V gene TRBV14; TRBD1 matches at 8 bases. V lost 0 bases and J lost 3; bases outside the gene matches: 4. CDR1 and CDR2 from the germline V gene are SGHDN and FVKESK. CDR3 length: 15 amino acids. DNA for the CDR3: TGTGCCAGCAGCCAAGAGGTCACAGGGGGCTACGAGCAGTACTTC. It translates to CASSQEVTGGYEQYF.

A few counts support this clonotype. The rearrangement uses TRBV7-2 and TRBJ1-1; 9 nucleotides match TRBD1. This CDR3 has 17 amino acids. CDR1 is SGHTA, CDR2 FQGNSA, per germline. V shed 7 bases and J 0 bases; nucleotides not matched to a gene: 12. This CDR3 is CASTRGTGNYMNTEAFF. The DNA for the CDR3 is TGTGCCAGCACCAGGGGGACAGGGAACTACATGAACACTGAAGCTTTCTTT.

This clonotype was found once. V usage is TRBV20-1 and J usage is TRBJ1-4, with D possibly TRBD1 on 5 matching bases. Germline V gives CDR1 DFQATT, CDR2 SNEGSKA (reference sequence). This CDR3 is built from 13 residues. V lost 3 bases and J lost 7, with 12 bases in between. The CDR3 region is CSASGAGSEKLFF. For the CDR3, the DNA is TGCAGTGCTAGTGGGGCGGGGAGTGAAAAACTGTTTTTT.

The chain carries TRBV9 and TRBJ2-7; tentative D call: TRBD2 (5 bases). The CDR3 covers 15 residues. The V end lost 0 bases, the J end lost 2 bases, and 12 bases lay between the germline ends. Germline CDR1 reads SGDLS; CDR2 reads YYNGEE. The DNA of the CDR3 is TGTGCCAGCAGCGTAGATGGAGGCGACGCCTACGAGCAGTACTTC. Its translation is CASSVDGGDAYEQYF.

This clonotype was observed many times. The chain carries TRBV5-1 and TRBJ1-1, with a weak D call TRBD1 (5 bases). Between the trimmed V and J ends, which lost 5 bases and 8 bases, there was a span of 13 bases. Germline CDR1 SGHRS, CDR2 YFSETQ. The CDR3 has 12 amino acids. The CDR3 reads CASRVEGEEAFF. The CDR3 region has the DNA TGCGCCAGCAGGGTTGAAGGGGAAGAAGCTTTCTTT.

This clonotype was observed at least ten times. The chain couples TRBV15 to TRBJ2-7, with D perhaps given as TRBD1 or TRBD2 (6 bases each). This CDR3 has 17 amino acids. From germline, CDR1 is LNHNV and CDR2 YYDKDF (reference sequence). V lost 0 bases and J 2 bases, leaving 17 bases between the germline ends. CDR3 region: CATSREGGSSYTYEQYF. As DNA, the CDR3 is TGTGCCACCAGCAGAGAGGGGGGCAGTTCCTACACCTACGAGCAGTACTTC.

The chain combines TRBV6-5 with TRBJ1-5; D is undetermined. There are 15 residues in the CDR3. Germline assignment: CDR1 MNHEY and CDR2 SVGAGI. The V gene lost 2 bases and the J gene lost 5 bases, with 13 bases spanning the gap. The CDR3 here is CASSYGGITDQPQHF. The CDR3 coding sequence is TGTGCCAGCAGTTACGGCGGGATCACGGATCAGCCCCAGCATTTT.

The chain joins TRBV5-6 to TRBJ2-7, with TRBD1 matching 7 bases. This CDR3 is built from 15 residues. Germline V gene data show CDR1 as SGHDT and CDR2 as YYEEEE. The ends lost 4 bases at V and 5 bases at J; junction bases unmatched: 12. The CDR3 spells CASSKLRGLGDEQYF. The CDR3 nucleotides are TGTGCCAGCAGCAAACTGAGGGGGCTGGGAGACGAGCAGTACTTC. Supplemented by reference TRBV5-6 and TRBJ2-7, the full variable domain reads DAGVTQSPTHLIKTRGQQVTLRCSPKSGHDTVSWYQQALGQGPQFIFQYYEEEERQRGNFPDRFSGHQFPNYSSELNVNALLLGDSALYLCASSKLRGLGDEQYFGPGTRLTVT.

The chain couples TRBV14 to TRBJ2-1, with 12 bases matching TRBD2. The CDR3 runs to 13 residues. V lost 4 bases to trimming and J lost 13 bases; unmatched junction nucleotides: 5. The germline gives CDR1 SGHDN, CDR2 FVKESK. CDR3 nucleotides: TGTGCCAGCAGCCCACTAGCGGGAGGTGTTCAGTTCTTC. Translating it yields CASSPLAGGVQFF.

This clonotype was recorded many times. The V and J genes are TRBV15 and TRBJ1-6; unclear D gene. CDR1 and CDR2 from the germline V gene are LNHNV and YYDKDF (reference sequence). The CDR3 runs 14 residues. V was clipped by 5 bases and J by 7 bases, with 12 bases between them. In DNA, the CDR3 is TGTGCCACCAGCCTGAGACTGGAAAATTCACCCCTCCACTTT. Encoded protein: CATSLRLENSPLHF.

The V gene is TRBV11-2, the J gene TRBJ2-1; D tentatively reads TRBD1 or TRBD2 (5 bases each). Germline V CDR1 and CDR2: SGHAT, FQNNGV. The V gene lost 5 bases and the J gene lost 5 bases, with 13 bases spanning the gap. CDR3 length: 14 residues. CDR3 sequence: CASSHEGRNNEQFF. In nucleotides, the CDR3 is TGTGCCAGCAGCCATGAGGGACGAAACAATGAGCAGTTCTTC. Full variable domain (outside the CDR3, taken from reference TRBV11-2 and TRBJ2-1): EAGVAQSPRYKIIEKRQSVAFWCNPISGHATLYWYQQILGQGPKLLIQFQNNGVVDDSQLPKDRFSAERLKGVDSTLKIQPAKLEDSAVYLCASSHEGRNNEQFFGPGTRLTVL.

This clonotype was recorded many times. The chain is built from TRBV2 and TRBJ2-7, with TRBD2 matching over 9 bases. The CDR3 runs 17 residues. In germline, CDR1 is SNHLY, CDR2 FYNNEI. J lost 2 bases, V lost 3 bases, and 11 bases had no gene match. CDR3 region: CASSDLDPSGITYEQYF. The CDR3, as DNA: TGTGCCAGCAGTGATCTCGATCCTAGCGGGATCACCTACGAGCAGTACTTC. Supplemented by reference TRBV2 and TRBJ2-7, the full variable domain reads EPEVTQTPSHQVTQMGQEVILRCVPISNHLYFYWYRQILGQKVEFLVSFYNNEISEKSEIFDDQFSVERPDGSNFTLKIRSTKLEDSAMYFCASSDLDPSGITYEQYFGPGTRLTVT.

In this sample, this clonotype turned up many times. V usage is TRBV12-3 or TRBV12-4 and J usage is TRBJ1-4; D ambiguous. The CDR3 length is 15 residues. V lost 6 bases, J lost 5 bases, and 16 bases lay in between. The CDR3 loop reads CASRLNAGINEKLFF. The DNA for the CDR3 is TGTGCCAGCAGACTCAACGCGGGGATAAATGAAAAACTGTTTTTT.

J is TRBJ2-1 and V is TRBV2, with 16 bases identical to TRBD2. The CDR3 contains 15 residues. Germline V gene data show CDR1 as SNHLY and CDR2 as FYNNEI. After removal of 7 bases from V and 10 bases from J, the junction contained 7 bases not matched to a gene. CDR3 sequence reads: CASTSGTSGRAEQFF. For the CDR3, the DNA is TGTGCCAGCACCAGCGGGACTAGCGGGAGGGCCGAGCAGTTCTTC.

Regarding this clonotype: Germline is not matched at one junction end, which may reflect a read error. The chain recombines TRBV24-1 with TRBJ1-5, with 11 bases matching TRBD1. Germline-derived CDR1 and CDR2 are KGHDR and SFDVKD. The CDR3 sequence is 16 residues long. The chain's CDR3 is CATSDRDRGNNRPQHF. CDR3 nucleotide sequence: TGTGCCACCAGTGATCGGGACAGGGGGAACAATCGGCCCCAGCATTTT.

CDR3 DNA sequence: TGCGCCAGCAGCTTCGGCGGGACAGGGGGCCGGGAGCAGTACTTC. Translation: CASSFGGTGGREQYF. The chain carries TRBV5-1 and TRBJ2-7; TRBD1 agrees at 12 bases. Germline CDR1 is SGHRS and CDR2 is YFSETQ. This CDR3 has 15 residues. The ends lost 2 bases at V and 7 bases at J; junction bases unmatched: 7.